The source of this T cell receptor (beta chain) is a study of blood T cell repertoires in COVID-19. Across the study: Material from acute and convalescent COVID-19 was sourced from the United States, Italy and Spain. From T cells, B-cell-depleted T cells, or PBMCs came the material, which was cDNA or gDNA.

Trimming left V 1 base short and J 4 bases short, with 10 bases between. CDR3 length: 14 amino acids. Per the germline V gene, CDR1 is SNHLY and CDR2 is FYNNEI. In the original processing: Using reference gene primer amplification, nucleated cell counts were estimated. Produced via immunoSEQ multiplex PCR; TCRdb's table is partial and in-frame only. That table gives V, J and clone size, and the DNA gave D and trimming. The repertoire has more than 85,000 clones, around three quarters of them found once; the top ten carry more than 4%. The receptor was isolated from a human donor in a cohort sampled during active or convalescent COVID-19. The chain uses TRBV2 and TRBJ1-1; D remains unclear. Sequenced sample: peripheral blood. Here the CDR3 DNA reads TGTGCCAGCAGTGAAGGACAAATACCCACTGAAGCTTTCTTT. Residues: CASSEGQIPTEAFF.